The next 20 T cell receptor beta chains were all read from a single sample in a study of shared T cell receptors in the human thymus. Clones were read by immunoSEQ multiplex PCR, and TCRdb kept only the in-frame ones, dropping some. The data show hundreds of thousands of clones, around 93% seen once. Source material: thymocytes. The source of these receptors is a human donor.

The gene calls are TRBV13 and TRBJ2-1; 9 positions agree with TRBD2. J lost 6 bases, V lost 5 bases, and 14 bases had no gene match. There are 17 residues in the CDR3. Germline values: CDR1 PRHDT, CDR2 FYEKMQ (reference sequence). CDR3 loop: CASSPPRGGRVCNEQFF. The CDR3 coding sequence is TGTGCCAGCAGCCCCCCCCGCGGCGGGAGGGTCTGCAATGAGCAGTTCTTC. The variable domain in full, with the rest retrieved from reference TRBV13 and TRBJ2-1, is AAGVIQSPRHLIKEKRETATLKCYPIPRHDTVYWYQQGPGQDPQFLISFYEKMQSDKGSIPDRFSAQQFSDYHSELNMSSLELGDSALYFCASSPPRGGRVCNEQFFGPGTRLTVL.

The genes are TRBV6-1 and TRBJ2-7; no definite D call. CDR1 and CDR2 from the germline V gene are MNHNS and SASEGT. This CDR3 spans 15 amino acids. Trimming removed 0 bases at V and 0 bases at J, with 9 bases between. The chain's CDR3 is CASSEAPLSSYEQYF. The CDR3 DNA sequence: TGTGCCAGCAGTGAAGCCCCCTTGAGCTCCTACGAGCAGTACTTC.

As DNA, the CDR3 is TGTGCCAGCAGTTTTGGGCAGGGTGACATGAACACTGAAGCTTTCTTT. Translation: CASSFGQGDMNTEAFF. The V call is TRBV27, the J call TRBJ1-1; the D gene is possibly TRBD1 (5 bases). V lost 3 bases, J lost 0 bases, and 14 bases lay in between. CDR1 is MNHEY, CDR2 SMNVEV, per germline (reference sequence). The CDR3 covers 16 residues.

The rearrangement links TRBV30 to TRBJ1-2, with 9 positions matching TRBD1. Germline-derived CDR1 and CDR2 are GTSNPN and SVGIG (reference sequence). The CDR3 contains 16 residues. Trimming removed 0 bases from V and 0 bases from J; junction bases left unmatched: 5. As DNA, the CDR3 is TGTGCCTGGAGTGTACAAGGGACAGGGACTAACTATGGCTACACCTTC. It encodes CAWSVQGTGTNYGYTF.

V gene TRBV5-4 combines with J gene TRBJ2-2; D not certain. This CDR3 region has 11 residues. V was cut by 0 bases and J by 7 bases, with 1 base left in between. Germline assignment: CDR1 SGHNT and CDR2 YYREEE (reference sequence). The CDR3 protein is CASSLDGELFF. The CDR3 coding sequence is TGTGCCAGCAGCTTGGACGGGGAGCTGTTTTTT. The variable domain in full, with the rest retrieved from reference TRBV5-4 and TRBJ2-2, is ETGVTQSPTHLIKTRGQQVTLRCSSQSGHNTVSWYQQALGQGPQFIFQYYREEENGRGNFPPRFSGLQFPNYSSELNVNALELDDSALYLCASSLDGELFFGEGSRLTVL.

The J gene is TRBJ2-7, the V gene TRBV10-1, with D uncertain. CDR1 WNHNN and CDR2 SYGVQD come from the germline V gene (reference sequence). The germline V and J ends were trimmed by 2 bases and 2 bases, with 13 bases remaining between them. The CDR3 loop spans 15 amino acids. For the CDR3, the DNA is TGCGCCAGCAGTGAGATCGGGCGTGGTACCTACGAGCAGTACTTC. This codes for CASSEIGRGTYEQYF.

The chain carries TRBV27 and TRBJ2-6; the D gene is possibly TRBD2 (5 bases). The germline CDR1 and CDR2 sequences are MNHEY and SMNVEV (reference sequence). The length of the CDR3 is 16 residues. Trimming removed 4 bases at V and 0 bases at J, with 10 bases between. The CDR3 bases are TGTGCCAGCAGTTCCCCGGGGAGCTCTGGGGCCAACGTCCTGACTTTC. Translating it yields CASSSPGSSGANVLTF.

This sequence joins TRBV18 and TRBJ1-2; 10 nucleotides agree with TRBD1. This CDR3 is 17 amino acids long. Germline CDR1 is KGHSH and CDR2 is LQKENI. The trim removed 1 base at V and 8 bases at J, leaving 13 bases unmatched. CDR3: CASSPQAVTGGARGYTF. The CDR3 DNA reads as TGTGCCAGCTCACCACAGGCCGTGACAGGGGGCGCGAGGGGCTACACCTTC.

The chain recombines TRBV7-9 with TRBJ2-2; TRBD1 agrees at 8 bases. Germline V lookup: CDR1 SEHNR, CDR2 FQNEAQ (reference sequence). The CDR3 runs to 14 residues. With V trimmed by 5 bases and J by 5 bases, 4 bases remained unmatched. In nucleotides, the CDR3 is TGTGCCAGCAGCCAGGGGGCTGGAACCGGGGAGCTGTTTTTT. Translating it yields CASSQGAGTGELFF.

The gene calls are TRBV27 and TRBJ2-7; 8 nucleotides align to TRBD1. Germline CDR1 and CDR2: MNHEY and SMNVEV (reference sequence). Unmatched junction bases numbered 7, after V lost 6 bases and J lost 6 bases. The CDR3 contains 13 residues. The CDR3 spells CASSLTGGSEQYF. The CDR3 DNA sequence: TGTGCCAGCAGCTTAACAGGGGGGAGCGAGCAGTACTTC.

The DNA of the CDR3 is TGTGCCAGCACCGAAGTAGGACCGTCTCCGAAACGTGGAGCTTTCTTT. Protein product: CASTEVGPSPKRGAFF. This chain links TRBV28 with TRBJ1-1; D is unresolved. There are 16 residues in the CDR3. V was pared by 7 bases and J by 10 bases, with 28 bases between. The germline gives CDR1 MDHEN, CDR2 SYDVKM. Filled out from reference TRBV28 and TRBJ1-1, the complete variable domain reads DVKVTQSSRYLVKRTGEKVFLECVQDMDHENMFWYRQDPGLGLRLIYFSYDVKMKEKGDIPEGYSVSREKKERFSLILESASTNQTSMYLCASTEVGPSPKRGAFFGQGTRLTVV.

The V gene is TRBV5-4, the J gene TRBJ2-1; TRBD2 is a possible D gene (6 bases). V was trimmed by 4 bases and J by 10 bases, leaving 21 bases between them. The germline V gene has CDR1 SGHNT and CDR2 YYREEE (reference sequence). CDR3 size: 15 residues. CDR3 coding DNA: TGTGCCAGCAGCGAGTGGACTAACGGGCCGGGGGAGCAGTTCTTC. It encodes CASSEWTNGPGEQFF.

In DNA, the CDR3 is TGTGCCAGCAGCGTAGTAATCAAGGGGCCGGTAGAGCGGGAGGATACCTACGAGCAGTACTTC. Translating it yields CASSVVIKGPVEREDTYEQYF. The chain is built from TRBV9 and TRBJ2-7, with 9 bases that match TRBD2. Looked up from germline, CDR1 is SGDLS and CDR2 is YYNGEE. The CDR3 is 21 amino acids. The J segment lost 2 bases and the V segment lost 0 bases, leaving 21 bases of the junction unmatched. Using reference TRBV9 and TRBJ2-7 for the parts outside the CDR3, the full variable domain is DSGVTQTPKHLITATGQRVTLRCSPRSGDLSVYWYQQSLDQGLQFLIQYYNGEERAKGNILERFSAQQFPDLHSELNLSSLELGDSALYFCASSVVIKGPVEREDTYEQYFGPGTRLTVT.

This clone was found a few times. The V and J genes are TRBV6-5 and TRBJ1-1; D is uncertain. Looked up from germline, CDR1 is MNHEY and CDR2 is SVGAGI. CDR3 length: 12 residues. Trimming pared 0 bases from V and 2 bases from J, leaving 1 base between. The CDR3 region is CASSYSNTEAFF. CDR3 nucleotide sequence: TGTGCCAGCAGTTACTCCAACACTGAAGCTTTCTTT.

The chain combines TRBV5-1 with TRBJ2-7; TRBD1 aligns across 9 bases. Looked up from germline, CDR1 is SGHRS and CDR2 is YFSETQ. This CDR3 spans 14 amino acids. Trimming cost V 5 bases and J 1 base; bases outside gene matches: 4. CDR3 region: CASRGDRDSYEQYF. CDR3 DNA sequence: TGCGCCAGCAGAGGGGACAGGGATTCCTACGAGCAGTACTTC.

The CDR3 bases are TGTGCCAGCAGCCGAAACGGATGGAACACCGGGGAGCTGTTTTTT. It encodes CASSRNGWNTGELFF. The V and J genes are TRBV7-3 and TRBJ2-2; D is unclear. V lost 5 bases, J lost 1 base, and 11 bases lay in between. CDR3 length: 15 residues. Per the germline V gene, CDR1 is SGHTA and CDR2 is FQGTGA.

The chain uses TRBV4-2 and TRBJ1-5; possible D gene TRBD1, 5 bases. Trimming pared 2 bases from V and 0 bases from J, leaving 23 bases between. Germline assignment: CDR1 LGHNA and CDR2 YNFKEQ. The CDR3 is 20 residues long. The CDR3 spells CASSQFRLPGRTNSNQPQHF. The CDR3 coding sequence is TGTGCCAGCAGCCAATTTAGGTTACCGGGACGCACTAATAGCAATCAGCCCCAGCATTTT.

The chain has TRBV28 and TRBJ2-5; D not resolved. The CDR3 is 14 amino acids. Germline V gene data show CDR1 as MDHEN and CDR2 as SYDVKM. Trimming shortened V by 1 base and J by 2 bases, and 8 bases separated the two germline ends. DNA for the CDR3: TGTGCCAGCAGTTTATTGGTAGAGCAAGAGACCCAGTACTTC. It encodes CASSLLVEQETQYF.

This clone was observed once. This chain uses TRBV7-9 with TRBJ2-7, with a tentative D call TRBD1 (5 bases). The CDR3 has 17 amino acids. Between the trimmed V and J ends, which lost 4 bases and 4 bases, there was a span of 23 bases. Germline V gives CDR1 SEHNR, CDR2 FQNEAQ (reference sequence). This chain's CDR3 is CASSSDPGPPRSYEQYF. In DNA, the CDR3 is TGTGCCAGCAGCTCCGACCCAGGGCCTCCTAGGTCGTACGAGCAGTACTTC.

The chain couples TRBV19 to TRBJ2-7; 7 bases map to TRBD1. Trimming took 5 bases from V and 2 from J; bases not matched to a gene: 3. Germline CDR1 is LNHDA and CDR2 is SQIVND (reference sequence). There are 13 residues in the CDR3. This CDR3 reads CASSVGTAYEQYF. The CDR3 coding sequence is TGTGCCAGTAGTGTCGGGACAGCCTACGAGCAGTACTTC.